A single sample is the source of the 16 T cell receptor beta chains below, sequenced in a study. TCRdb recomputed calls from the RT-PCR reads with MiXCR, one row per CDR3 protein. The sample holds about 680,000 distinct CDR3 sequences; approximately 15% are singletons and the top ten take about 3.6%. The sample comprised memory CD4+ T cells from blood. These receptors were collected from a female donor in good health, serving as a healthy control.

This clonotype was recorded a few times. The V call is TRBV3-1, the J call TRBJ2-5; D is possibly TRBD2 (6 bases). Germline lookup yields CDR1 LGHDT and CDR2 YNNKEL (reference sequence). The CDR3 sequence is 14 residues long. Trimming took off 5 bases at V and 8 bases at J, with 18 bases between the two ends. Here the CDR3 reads CASSYGTGSGTQYF. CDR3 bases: TGTGCCAGCAGCTACGGGACTGGGTCCGGCACCCAGTACTTC.

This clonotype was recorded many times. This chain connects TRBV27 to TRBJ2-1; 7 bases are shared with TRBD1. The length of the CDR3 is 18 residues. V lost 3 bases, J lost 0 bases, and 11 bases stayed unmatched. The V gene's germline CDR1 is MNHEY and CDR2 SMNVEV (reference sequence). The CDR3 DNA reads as TGTGCCAGCAGTTTCTCTCGACAGGGAACCAGCTCCTACAATGAGCAGTTCTTC. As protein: CASSFSRQGTSSYNEQFF.

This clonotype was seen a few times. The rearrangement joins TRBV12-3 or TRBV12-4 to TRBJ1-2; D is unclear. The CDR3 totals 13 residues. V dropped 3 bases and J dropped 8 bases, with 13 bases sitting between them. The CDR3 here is CASSFGILGGYTF. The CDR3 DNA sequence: TGTGCCAGCAGTTTTGGAATTCTCGGCGGCTACACCTTC.

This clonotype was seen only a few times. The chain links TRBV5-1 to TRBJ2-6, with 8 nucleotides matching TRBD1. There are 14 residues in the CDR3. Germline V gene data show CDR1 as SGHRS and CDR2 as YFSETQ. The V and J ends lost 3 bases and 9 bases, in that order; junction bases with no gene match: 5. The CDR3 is CASSSGQEVNVLTF. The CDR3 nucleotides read TGCGCCAGCAGCTCGGGACAGGAGGTCAACGTCCTGACTTTC.

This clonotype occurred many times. The chain's CDR3 is CSVDRNTGELFF. The CDR3 region has the DNA TGCAGCGTTGACAGGAACACCGGGGAGCTGTTTTTT. The chain uses TRBV29-1 and TRBJ2-2; D remains unclear. Germline CDR1 and CDR2: SQVTM and ANQGSEA. The CDR3 is 12 residues long. The V gene lost 3 bases and the J gene lost 1 base, with 3 bases spanning the gap.

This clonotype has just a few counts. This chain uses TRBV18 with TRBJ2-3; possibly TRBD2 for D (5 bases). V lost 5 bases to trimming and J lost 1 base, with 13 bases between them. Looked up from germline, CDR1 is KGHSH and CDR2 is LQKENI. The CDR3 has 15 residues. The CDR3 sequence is CASSSTGSGTDTQYF. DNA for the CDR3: TGTGCCAGCTCAAGCACGGGGTCCGGCACAGATACGCAGTATTTT.

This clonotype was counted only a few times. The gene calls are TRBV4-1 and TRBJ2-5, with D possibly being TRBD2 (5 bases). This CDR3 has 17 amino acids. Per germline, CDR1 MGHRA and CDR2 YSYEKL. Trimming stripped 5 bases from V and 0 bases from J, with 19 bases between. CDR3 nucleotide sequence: TGCGCCAGCAGCGCTATGGGGAGAGGGCTTTACCAAGAGACCCAGTACTTC. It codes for CASSAMGRGLYQETQYF.

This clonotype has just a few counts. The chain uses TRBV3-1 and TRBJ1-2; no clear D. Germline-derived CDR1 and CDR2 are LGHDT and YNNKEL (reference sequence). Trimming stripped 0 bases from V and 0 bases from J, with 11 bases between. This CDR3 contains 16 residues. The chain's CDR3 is CASSQDLQRANYGYTF. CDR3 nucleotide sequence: TGTGCCAGCAGCCAAGATCTGCAGCGGGCTAACTATGGCTACACCTTC.

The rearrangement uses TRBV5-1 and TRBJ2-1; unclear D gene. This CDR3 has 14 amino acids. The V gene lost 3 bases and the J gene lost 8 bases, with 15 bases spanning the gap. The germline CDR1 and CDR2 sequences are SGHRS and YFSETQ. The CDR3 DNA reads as TGCGCCAGCAGCTCGAGGAGTACCCGAGATGAGCAGTTCTTC. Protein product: CASSSRSTRDEQFF.

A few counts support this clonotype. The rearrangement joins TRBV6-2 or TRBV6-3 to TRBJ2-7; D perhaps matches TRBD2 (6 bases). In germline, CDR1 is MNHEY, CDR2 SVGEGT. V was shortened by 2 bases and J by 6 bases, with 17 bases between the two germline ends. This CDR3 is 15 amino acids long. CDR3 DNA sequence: TGTGCCAGCAGTTACGGCGGGGTACCAGCGGGCGAGCAGTACTTC. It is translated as CASSYGGVPAGEQYF.

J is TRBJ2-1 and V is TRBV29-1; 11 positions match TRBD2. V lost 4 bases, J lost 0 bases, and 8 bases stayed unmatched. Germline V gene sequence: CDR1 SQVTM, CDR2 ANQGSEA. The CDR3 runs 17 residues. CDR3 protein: CSVVSSGRRLSYNEQFF. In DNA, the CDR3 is TGCAGCGTTGTGTCTAGCGGGAGGCGACTCTCCTACAATGAGCAGTTCTTC.

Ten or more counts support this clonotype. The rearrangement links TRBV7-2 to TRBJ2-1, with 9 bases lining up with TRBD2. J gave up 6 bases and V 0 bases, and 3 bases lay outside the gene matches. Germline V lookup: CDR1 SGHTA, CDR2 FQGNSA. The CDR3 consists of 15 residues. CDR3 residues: CASSLAAGGVNEQFF. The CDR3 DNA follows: TGTGCCAGCAGCTTAGCCGCGGGAGGGGTCAATGAGCAGTTCTTC.

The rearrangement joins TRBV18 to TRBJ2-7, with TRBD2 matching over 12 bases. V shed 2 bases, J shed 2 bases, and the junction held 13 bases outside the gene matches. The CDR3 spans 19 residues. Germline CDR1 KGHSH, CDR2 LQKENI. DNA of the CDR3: TGTGCCAGCTCACCAGCGGGGTCCACTAGCGGGGGGCGTACCTACGAGCAGTACTTC. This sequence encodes CASSPAGSTSGGRTYEQYF.

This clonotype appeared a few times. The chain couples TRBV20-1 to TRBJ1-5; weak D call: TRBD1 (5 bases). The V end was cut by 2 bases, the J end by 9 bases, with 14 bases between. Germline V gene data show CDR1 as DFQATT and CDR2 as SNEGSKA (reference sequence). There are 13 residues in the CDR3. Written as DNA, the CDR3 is TGCAGTGCTAGACTTTCGGGGGGGTCGCCCCAGCATTTT. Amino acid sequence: CSARLSGGSPQHF.

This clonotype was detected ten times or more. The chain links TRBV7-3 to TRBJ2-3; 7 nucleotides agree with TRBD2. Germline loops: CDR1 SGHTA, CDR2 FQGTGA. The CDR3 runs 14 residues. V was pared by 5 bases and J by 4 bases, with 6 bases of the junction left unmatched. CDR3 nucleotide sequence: TGTGCCAGCAGCCGGGACGGGGGGTCAGATACGCAGTATTTT. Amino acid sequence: CASSRDGGSDTQYF.

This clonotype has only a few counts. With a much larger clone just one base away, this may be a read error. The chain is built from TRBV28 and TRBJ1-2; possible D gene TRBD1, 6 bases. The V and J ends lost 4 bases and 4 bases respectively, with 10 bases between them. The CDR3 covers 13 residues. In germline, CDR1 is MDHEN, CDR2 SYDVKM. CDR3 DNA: TGTGCCAGCAGTTCAACAGGGCTCTATGGCTACACCTTC. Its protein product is CASSSTGLYGYTF.